The clone carrying this TCR beta chain was observed a few times. Its specificity is not known. The sample originates from a study of beta chain features in type 1 diabetes. The CDR3 is 13 amino acids. Germline-derived CDR1 and CDR2 are GTSNPN and SVGIG (reference sequence). V lost 2 bases to trimming and J lost 4 bases, with 12 bases between them. The study reverse transcribed the entire isolated RNA, so it sequenced expressed TCRB transcripts. The data were produced by immunoSEQ multiplex PCR, yet TCRdb's version contains in-frame clones alone and is incomplete. The data contain hundreds of thousands of clones, more than 13% of them singletons. Study results and limitations: Among patients with Type 1 diabetes, TCRB CDR3s were moderately but significantly shorter in every one of the four CD4+ subsets.

This TCR came from a young man with type 1 diabetes. The sequenced sample was naive CD4+ T cells from blood. The chain couples TRBV30 to TRBJ2-7, with D tentatively TRBD2 (5 bases). CDR3 DNA sequence: TGTGCCTGGAGTTTGATTGAGGGATACGAGCAGTACTTC. This sequence encodes CAWSLIEGYEQYF.